The following is a TCR beta chain sequence with its context. Its target is not known. This sample stems from a study of cytomegalovirus exposure and HLA in healthy donors. The overall study: A prior study identified roughly 110 million unique TCR beta sequences from 180 million or so T cells.

With 6 bases clipped from V and 0 bases from J, the junction kept 3 bases outside the gene matches. This CDR3 has 14 amino acids. The germline V gene encodes CDR1 MRHNA and CDR2 SNTAGT. The PCR made use of 60 Vbeta and 13 Jbeta primers. This table comes from immunoSEQ multiplex PCR, and its TCRdb copy is limited to in-frame clones, with some not included. The sample lists fewer than 120,000 clones, about 86% seen once, with 1.5% to 2% in the top ten. Whole-study results and caveats: Donors were assumed by presence/absence analyses to have roughly uniform sequencing depth. Across HLA loci, a later analysis found differing TCR association rates, with DRB1 most and HLA-C fewest.

The clonotype was recovered from a middle-aged man in good health and CMV-seronegative. The rearrangement links TRBV6-4 to TRBJ2-3; 7 positions match TRBD2. The specimen sequenced was PBMCs. CDR3 coding DNA: TGTGCCAGCAGGGCGGGGGAAAGCACAGATACGCAGTATTTT. It encodes CASRAGESTDTQYF.